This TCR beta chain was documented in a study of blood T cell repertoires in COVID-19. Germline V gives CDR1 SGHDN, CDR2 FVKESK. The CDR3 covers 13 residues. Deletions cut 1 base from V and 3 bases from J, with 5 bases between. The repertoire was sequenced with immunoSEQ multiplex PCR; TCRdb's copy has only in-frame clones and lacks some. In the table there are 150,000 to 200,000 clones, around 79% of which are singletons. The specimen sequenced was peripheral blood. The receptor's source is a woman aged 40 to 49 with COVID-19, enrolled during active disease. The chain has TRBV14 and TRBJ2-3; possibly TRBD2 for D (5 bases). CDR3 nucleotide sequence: TGTGCCAGCAGCCAAGCGGGGACAGATACGCAGTATTTT. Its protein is CASSQAGTDTQYF.